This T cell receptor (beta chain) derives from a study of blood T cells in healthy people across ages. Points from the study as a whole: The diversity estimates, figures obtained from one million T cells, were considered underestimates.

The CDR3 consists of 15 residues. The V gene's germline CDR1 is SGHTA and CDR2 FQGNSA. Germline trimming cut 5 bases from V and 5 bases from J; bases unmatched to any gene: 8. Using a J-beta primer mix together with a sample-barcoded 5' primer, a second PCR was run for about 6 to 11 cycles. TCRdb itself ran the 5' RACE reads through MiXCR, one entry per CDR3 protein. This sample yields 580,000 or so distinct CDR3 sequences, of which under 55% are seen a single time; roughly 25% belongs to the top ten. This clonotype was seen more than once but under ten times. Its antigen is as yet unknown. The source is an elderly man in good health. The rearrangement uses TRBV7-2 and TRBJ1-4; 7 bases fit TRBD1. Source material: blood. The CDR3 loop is CASSLDRARNEKLFF. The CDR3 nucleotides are TGTGCCAGCAGCCTCGACAGGGCCCGAAATGAAAAACTGTTTTTT.